These 23 T cell receptor beta chains were sequenced from one sample in a study of T cell clonality in common variable immunodeficiency. Clones were sequenced by immunoSEQ multiplex PCR, and TCRdb holds only the in-frame ones, with some missing. The sample yields tens of thousands of clones, without any singletons. Sequencing was performed on peripheral blood mononuclear cells. Source of these receptors: a person aged 18 to 70 in good health.

This clone was observed many times. Read sequence stops 3 residues before the CDR3 end, and the germline J gene provides the missing end. The chain is built from TRBV7-3 and TRBJ2-1, with TRBD2 matching over 8 bases. The CDR3 loop spans 14 amino acids. Trimming removed 4 bases from V and 4 bases from J; junction bases left unmatched: 3. From germline, CDR1 is SGHTA and CDR2 FQGTGA. The sequenced part of the CDR3 DNA is TGTGCCAGCAGCTCTTTAGCGGGGTACAATGAG. Its protein is CASSSLAGYNE. The CDR3 in its entirety is CASSSLAGYNEQFF.

This clone was found a few times. Coverage ceases 3 residues before the CDR3 finishes, and the germline J gene fills in the end. The chain couples TRBV19 to TRBJ1-2; D remains ambiguous. The CDR3 totals 15 residues. Germline V gene lookup returns CDR1 LNHDA and CDR2 SQIVND (reference sequence). With 7 bases removed from V and 2 bases from J, the gap between germline ends came to 17 bases. This CDR3 is CASTLDHSRNYGYTF. CDR3 DNA, as far as it was read: TGTGCCAGTACCCTTGACCACAGTAGGAACTATGGC.

This clone was detected a few times. CDR3 DNA (partial): TGTGCCAGCAGCTCTCTCTCGGGAGCGGTAGACGAG. Encoded protein: CASSSLSGAVDE. The full CDR3 sequence reads CASSSLSGAVDEQYF. This chain joins TRBV27 and TRBJ2-7; TRBD2 might be the D (6 bases). The CDR3 end is not reached by the read, which stops 3 residues before it; the germline J gene fills it in. The germline V gene has CDR1 MNHEY and CDR2 SMNVEV (reference sequence). Trimming shortened V by 6 bases and J by 5 bases, and 20 bases separated the two germline ends. This CDR3 has 15 residues.

This clone was observed at least ten times. The germline gene is not matched at one end of the junction; a read error may be the cause. The read terminates 3 residues ahead of where the CDR3 ends, so the germline J gene completes it. This sequence joins TRBV4-2 and TRBJ2-3; TRBD2 agrees at 12 bases. The CDR3 covers 15 residues. Germline assignment: CDR1 LGHNA and CDR2 YNFKEQ. This CDR3 is CASSQETSGRNTQYF. Partial CDR3 DNA: TGCGCCAGCAGCCAAGAAACTAGCGGGAGGAATACG.

The table lists this clone with many counts. The DNA ends 3 residues before the CDR3 does, and the rest of the CDR3 is filled in from the germline J gene. V usage is TRBV5-1 and J usage is TRBJ2-1; 10 bases are shared with TRBD2. The V segment lost 0 bases and the J segment 4 bases; nucleotides outside the gene matches: 4. The CDR3 has 16 amino acids. CDR1 and CDR2 (germline): SGHRS, YFSETQ. The covered CDR3 bases are TGCGCCAGCAGCTTGGAGGGACTAGCGTTTTACAATGAG. Translating gives CASSLEGLAFYNE. The entire CDR3 sequence reads CASSLEGLAFYNEQFF.

This clone was observed at least ten times. The CDR3 is cut off 3 residues early in the read; its end comes from the germline J gene. This chain connects TRBV5-1 to TRBJ1-3; D remains unclear. The CDR3 loop spans 16 amino acids. Deletions cut 0 bases from V and 0 bases from J, with 10 bases between. Per germline, CDR1 SGHRS and CDR2 YFSETQ. The part of the CDR3 DNA that was read is TGCGCCAGCAGCTTGGCTACGGGGTACTCTGGAAACACC. It encodes CASSLATGYSGNT. In full, the CDR3 is CASSLATGYSGNTIYF.

This clone was counted many times. Read coverage stops 3 residues before the CDR3 terminus; the germline J gene supplies the remainder. The rearrangement uses TRBV18 and TRBJ2-3; 7 nucleotides agree with TRBD2. J lost 1 base, V lost 2 bases, and 3 bases had no gene match. Germline V gives CDR1 KGHSH, CDR2 LQKENI. The CDR3 is 15 residues long. CDR3 protein: CASSPAGDGTDTQYF. The covered CDR3 bases are TGTGCCAGCTCACCAGCGGGAGACGGCACAGATACG. The whole variable domain, filled in from reference TRBV18 and TRBJ2-3, reads NAGVMQNPRHLVRRRGQEARLRCSPMKGHSHVYWYRQLPEEGLKFMVYLQKENIIDESGMPKERFSAEFPKEGPSILRIQQVVRGDSAAYFCASSPAGDGTDTQYFGPGTRLTVL.

This clone was counted many times. The CDR3 loop reads CASSLGTSGSYEQFF. The sequenced part of the CDR3 DNA is TGCGCCAGCAGCTTGGGGACTAGCGGGAGCTATGAG. The rearrangement joins TRBV5-1 to TRBJ2-1; 13 bases agree with TRBD2. The CDR3 goes on 3 residues after the read ends, and that part is filled in from the germline J gene. The junction had 2 bases not matched to a gene; V was cut back by 0 bases and J by 8 bases. Germline loops: CDR1 SGHRS, CDR2 YFSETQ. The CDR3 loop spans 15 amino acids. The full variable domain, rest sourced from reference TRBV5-1 and TRBJ2-1, is KAGVTQTPRYLIKTRGQQVTLSCSPISGHRSVSWYQQTPGQGLQFLFEYFSETQRNKGNFPGRFSGRQFSNSRSEMNVSTLELGDSALYLCASSLGTSGSYEQFFGPGTRLTVL.

On this clone: The read gets to within 3 residues of the CDR3 end, and the germline J gene fills in the rest. J is TRBJ2-3 and V is TRBV11-2; possible D gene TRBD2, 5 bases. Germline V lookup: CDR1 SGHAT, CDR2 FQNNGV. The CDR3 runs 15 residues. V was cut by 7 bases and J by 4 bases, with 18 bases left in between. The sequenced part of the CDR3 DNA is TGTGCCAGCACCGCCATCGCGGGTGTCGCAGATACG. Amino acids: CASTAIAGVADT. Given in full, the CDR3 is CASTAIAGVADTQYF.

This clone was observed many times. Read sequence stops 3 residues before the CDR3 end, and the germline J gene provides the missing end. This chain joins TRBV24-1 and TRBJ2-1; possible D gene TRBD1, 5 bases. The CDR3 loop spans 14 amino acids. Germline V CDR1 and CDR2: KGHDR, SFDVKD. V was trimmed by 5 bases and J by 8 bases, leaving 15 bases between them. This chain's CDR3 is CATSVGPRVHEQFF. The covered CDR3 bases are TGTGCCACCAGTGTCGGGCCCAGGGTCCATGAG.

This clone occurred many times. The read finishes 3 residues shy of the CDR3 end, and the germline J gene is used to complete it. The rearrangement uses TRBV20-1 and TRBJ2-1; TRBD2 matches at 8 bases. This CDR3 is built from 14 residues. Germline assignment: CDR1 DFQATT and CDR2 SNEGSKA (reference sequence). With 6 bases clipped from V and 7 bases from J, the junction kept 11 bases outside the gene matches. CDR3 sequence: CSAVLAGGGNEQFF. The CDR3 DNA, read in part, is TGCAGTGCCGTACTGGCGGGAGGAGGTAATGAG.

This clone was detected ten times or more. The CDR3 goes on 3 residues after the read ends, and that part is filled in from the germline J gene. The chain recombines TRBV20-1 with TRBJ2-5; 7 nucleotides match TRBD1. The germline CDR1 and CDR2 sequences are DFQATT and SNEGSKA (reference sequence). Trimming removed 6 bases from V and 2 bases from J; junction bases left unmatched: 12. The CDR3 extends over 15 amino acids. The CDR3 reads CSAGVSGGTQETQYF. The sequenced CDR3 bases are TGCAGTGCCGGGGTCTCAGGGGGTACACAAGAGACC.

This clone was counted a few times. Read data end 3 residues before the CDR3 end; the end is taken from the germline J gene. V gene TRBV19 combines with J gene TRBJ1-2; possibly TRBD1 for D (5 bases). V was pared by 5 bases and J by 4 bases, with 17 bases between. The CDR3 extends over 15 amino acids. Germline V gene data show CDR1 as LNHDA and CDR2 as SQIVND (reference sequence). CDR3 DNA, as far as it was read: TGTGCCAGTAGTCTAGGGGAAGGGGTCACCTATGGC. Translation gives CASSLGEGVTYG. The entire CDR3 reads CASSLGEGVTYGYTF.

This clone was found many times. The sequence runs out 3 residues before the end of the CDR3; the remainder is reconstructed from the germline J gene. This rearrangement joins TRBV18 to TRBJ2-3; 7 positions agree with TRBD1. The germline V gene has CDR1 KGHSH and CDR2 LQKENI. This CDR3 region has 14 residues. V shed 3 bases, J shed 3 bases, and the junction held 3 bases outside the gene matches. CDR3 loop: CASSPLQGTDTQYF. CDR3 DNA, as far as it was read: TGTGCCAGCTCACCTTTACAGGGGACAGATACG.

Details on this clone: The read ends 3 residues shy of where the CDR3 ends; the end is completed using the germline J gene. V usage is TRBV20-1 and J usage is TRBJ1-5; 8 bases match TRBD1. Germline CDR1 DFQATT, CDR2 SNEGSKA (reference sequence). This CDR3 contains 15 residues. After removal of 1 base from V and 9 bases from J, the junction contained 11 bases not matched to a gene. This CDR3 is CSARGDNRGLGPQHF. CDR3 DNA (partial): TGCAGTGCTAGAGGCGATAACAGGGGGTTAGGGCCC.

This clone appeared many times. From the germline J gene comes the end of the CDR3, since the read stops 3 residues before it. V usage is TRBV6-2 or TRBV6-3 and J usage is TRBJ2-1; D might be TRBD2 (5 bases). Germline CDR1 and CDR2: MNHEY and SVGEGT. CDR3 length: 13 residues. The V gene lost 5 bases and the J gene lost 6 bases, with 11 bases spanning the gap. The covered CDR3 bases are TGTGCCAGCAGTCGCGGACTGCTCAATGAG. Protein: CASSRGLLNE. The CDR3 in full is CASSRGLLNEQFF.

In its sample, this clone was seen many times. The CDR3 is cut off 3 residues early in the read; its end comes from the germline J gene. The rearrangement links TRBV12-3 or TRBV12-4 to TRBJ1-1; perhaps TRBD1 as D (5 bases). CDR3 length: 13 amino acids. Trimming shortened V by 6 bases and J by 7 bases, and 15 bases separated the two germline ends. The CDR3 sequence: CASSLRQGNEAFF. CDR3 DNA, as far as it was read: TGTGCCAGCAGCCTAAGGCAGGGAAATGAA.

This clone was seen at least ten times. The CDR3 end lies 3 residues beyond the end of the read and is filled in from the germline J gene. V usage is TRBV4-1 and J usage is TRBJ2-5, with TRBD1 matching 7 bases. The CDR3 totals 14 residues. Per germline, CDR1 MGHRA and CDR2 YSYEKL. The J segment lost 2 bases and the V segment lost 5 bases, leaving 5 bases of the junction unmatched. The sequenced CDR3 bases are TGCGCCAGCAGCTCTAGGGACAGTCAAGAGACC. This encodes CASSSRDSQET. The complete CDR3 sequence is CASSSRDSQETQYF.

As concerns this clone: A much larger clone differs from this one at a single base, so this may be a read error. The CDR3 goes on 3 residues after the read ends, and that part is filled in from the germline J gene. The chain links TRBV5-1 to TRBJ2-2, with TRBD2 as a possible D gene (5 bases). CDR1 and CDR2 from the germline V gene are SGHRS and YFSETQ. CDR3 length: 17 amino acids. CDR3 DNA, as far as it was read: TGCGCCAGCAGCTTTGATCCGGGGAGCTCCTATAATTCACCG. Residues: CASSFDPGSSYNSP. The whole CDR3 reads CASSFDPGSSYNSPLFF.

This clone was found many times. Read coverage stops 3 residues before the CDR3 terminus; the germline J gene supplies the remainder. The chain links TRBV5-6 to TRBJ2-7; 7 bases are shared with TRBD2. CDR3 size: 15 residues. Germline V lookup: CDR1 SGHDT, CDR2 YYEEEE. J was trimmed by 5 bases and V by 0 bases; bases with no gene match: 8. The CDR3 bases that were read are TGTGCCAGCAGCTTGGAGCGACTAGCACCCCACGAG. Amino acids: CASSLERLAPHE. The CDR3 in full is CASSLERLAPHEQYF.

This clone was seen at least ten times. The read terminates 3 residues ahead of where the CDR3 ends, so the germline J gene completes it. The chain has TRBV20-1 and TRBJ2-7, with 12 bases lining up with TRBD2. CDR1 is DFQATT, CDR2 SNEGSKA, per germline (reference sequence). This CDR3 is 14 amino acids long. The V gene end was trimmed by 6 bases and the J gene end by 1 base; junction bases not matched to a gene: 4. Partial CDR3 DNA: TGCAGTGCCCCCCTAGCGGGAGGGTCCTACGAG. Translation gives CSAPLAGGSYE. The whole CDR3 is CSAPLAGGSYEQYF.

The sample holds many counts of this clone. The read is 3 residues too short to cover the CDR3 end, so that end is filled in from the germline J gene. The J gene is TRBJ2-5, the V gene TRBV30; 10 nucleotides agree with TRBD2. There are 14 residues in the CDR3. The trim removed 7 bases at V and 4 bases at J, leaving 9 bases unmatched. Looked up from germline, CDR1 is GTSNPN and CDR2 is SVGIG (reference sequence). This CDR3 reads CASRGRLAGETQYF. The sequenced CDR3 bases are TGTGCCTCCAGGGGCCGACTAGCGGGAGAGACC.

Many counts were recorded for this clone. Read data end 3 residues before the CDR3 end; the end is taken from the germline J gene. The chain employs TRBV7-2 and TRBJ2-1; 8 bases are a match to TRBD1. Germline loops: CDR1 SGHTA, CDR2 FQGNSA. V was pared by 5 bases and J by 5 bases, with 8 bases of the junction left unmatched. There are 15 residues in the CDR3. The CDR3 protein is CASSPPGTGHNEQFF. Partial CDR3 DNA: TGTGCCAGCAGCCCCCCCGGGACAGGACACAATGAG.